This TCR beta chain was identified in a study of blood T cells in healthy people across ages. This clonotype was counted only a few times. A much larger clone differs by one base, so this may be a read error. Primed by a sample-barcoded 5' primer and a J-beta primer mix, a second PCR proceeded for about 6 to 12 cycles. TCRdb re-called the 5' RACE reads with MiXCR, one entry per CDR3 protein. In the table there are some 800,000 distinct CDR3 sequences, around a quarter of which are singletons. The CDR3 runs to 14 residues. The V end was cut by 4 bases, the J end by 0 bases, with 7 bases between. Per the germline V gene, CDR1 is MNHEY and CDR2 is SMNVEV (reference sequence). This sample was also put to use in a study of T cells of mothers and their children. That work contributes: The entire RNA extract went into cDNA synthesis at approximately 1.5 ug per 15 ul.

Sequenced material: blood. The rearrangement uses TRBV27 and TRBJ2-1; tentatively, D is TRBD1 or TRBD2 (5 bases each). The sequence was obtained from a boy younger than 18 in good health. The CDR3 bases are TGTGCCAGCAGTTGGGGGAGCTCCTACAATGAGCAGTTCTTC. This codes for CASSWGSSYNEQFF.